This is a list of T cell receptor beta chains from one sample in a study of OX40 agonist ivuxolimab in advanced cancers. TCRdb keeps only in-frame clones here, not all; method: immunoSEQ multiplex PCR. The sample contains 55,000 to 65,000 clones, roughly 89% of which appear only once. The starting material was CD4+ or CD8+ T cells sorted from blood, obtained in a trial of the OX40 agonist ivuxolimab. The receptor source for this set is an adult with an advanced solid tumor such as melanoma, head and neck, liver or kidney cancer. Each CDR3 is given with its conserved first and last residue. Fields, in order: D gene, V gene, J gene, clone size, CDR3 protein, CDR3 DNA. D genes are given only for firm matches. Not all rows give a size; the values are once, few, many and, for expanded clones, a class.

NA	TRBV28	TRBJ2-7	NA	CASSFGSGVIDEQYF	TGTGCCAGCAGTTTCGGGTCGGGGGTGATCGACGAGCAGTACTTC
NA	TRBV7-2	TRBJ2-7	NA	CASSLGLVYEQYF	TGTGCCAGCAGCTTAGGACTAGTCTACGAGCAGTACTTC
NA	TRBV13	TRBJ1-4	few	CASSLRSNEKLFF	TGTGCCAGCAGCTTAAGGTCTAATGAAAAACTGTTTTTT
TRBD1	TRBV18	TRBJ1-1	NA	CASSQKGQGSNEAFF	TGTGCCAGCTCACAAAAAGGACAGGGCTCCAATGAAGCTTTCTTT
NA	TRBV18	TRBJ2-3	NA	CASSPPSTDTQYF	TGTGCCAGCTCACCCCCTAGCACAGATACGCAGTATTTT
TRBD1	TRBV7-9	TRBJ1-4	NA	CASSSDRTNEKLFF	TGTGCCAGCAGCTCGGACAGGACTAATGAAAAACTGTTTTTT
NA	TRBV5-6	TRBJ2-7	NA	CASSQVGASYEQYF	TGTGCCAGCAGCCAGGTGGGGGCAAGCTACGAGCAGTACTTC
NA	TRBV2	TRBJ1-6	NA	CASRTGTANSPLHF	TGTGCCAGCAGAACCGGGACTGCGAATTCACCCCTCCACTTT
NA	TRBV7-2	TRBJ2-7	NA	CASSLVRPVYEQYF	TGTGCCAGCAGCTTAGTACGCCCGGTGTACGAGCAGTACTTC
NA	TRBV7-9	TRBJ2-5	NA	CASSLLARTQETQYF	TGTGCCAGCAGCTTACTAGCACGTACCCAAGAGACCCAGTACTTC
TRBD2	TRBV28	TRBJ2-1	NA	CASSFGGLAGGEQFF	TGTGCCAGCAGTTTCGGGGGACTAGCGGGAGGGGAGCAGTTCTTC
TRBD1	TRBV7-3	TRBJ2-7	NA	CASSLTGQPTYEQYF	TGTGCCAGCAGCTTAACGGGACAGCCAACCTACGAGCAGTACTTC
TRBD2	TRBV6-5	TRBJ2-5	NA	CASRTAGAETQYF	TGTGCCAGCAGGACAGCGGGAGCTGAGACCCAGTACTTC
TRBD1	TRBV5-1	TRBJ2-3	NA	CASSSSGQGDTQYF	TGCGCCAGCAGCTCTTCAGGACAGGGTGATACGCAGTATTTT
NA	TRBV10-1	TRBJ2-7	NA	CASGAAEQYF	TGCGCCAGTGGCGCGGCCGAGCAGTACTTC
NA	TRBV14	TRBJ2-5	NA	CASSPLMGYQETQYF	TGTGCCAGCAGCCCTCTGATGGGGTACCAAGAGACCCAGTACTTC
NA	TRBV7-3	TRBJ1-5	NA	CASSFSSGQPQHF	TGTGCCAGCAGCTTCAGTTCTGGTCAGCCCCAGCATTTT
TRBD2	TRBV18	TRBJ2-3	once	CASSPIAGVDTQYF	TGTGCCAGCTCACCAATAGCGGGAGTTGATACGCAGTATTTT
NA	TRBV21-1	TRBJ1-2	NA	CASSKYAGPASYGYTF	TGTGCCAGCAGCAAATATGCAGGGCCCGCGAGCTATGGCTACACCTTC
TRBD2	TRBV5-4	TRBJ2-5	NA	CASSLGPSGKTQYF	TGTGCCAGCAGCTTGGGACCTAGCGGGAAGACCCAGTACTTC
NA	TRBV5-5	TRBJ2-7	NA	CASRRGEYEQYF	TGTGCCAGCAGGAGGGGGGAGTACGAGCAGTACTTC
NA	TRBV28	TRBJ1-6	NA	CASSLPRGSPLHF	TGTGCCAGCAGTTTGCCCAGGGGATCACCCCTCCACTTT
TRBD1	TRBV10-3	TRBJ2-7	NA	CAISESKPGQGSYEQYF	TGTGCCATCAGTGAGTCGAAACCGGGACAGGGGAGCTACGAGCAGTACTTC
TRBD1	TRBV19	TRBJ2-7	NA	CASSIADRGLYEQYF	TGTGCCAGTAGTATTGCCGACAGGGGGCTCTACGAGCAGTACTTC